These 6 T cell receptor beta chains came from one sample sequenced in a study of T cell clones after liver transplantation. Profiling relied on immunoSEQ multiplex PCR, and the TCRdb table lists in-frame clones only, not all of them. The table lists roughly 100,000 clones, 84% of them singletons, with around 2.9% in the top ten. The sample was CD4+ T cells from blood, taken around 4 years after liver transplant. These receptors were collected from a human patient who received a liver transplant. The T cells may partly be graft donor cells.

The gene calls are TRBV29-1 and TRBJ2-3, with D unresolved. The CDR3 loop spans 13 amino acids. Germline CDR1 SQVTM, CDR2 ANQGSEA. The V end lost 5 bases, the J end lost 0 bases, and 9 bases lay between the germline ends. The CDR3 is CSVHWFSTDTQYF. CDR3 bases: TGCAGCGTTCATTGGTTCAGCACAGATACGCAGTATTTT.

The CDR3 sequence: CASSLRAGTGELFF. Here the CDR3 DNA reads TGTGCCAGCAGCTTGAGAGCGGGGACCGGGGAGCTGTTTTTT. This chain connects TRBV7-8 to TRBJ2-2, with 7 bases matching TRBD2. Germline CDR1 is SGHVS and CDR2 is FQNEAQ. CDR3 size: 14 residues. Losses at the gene ends were 3 bases for V and 5 bases for J; bases not matched to a gene: 3.

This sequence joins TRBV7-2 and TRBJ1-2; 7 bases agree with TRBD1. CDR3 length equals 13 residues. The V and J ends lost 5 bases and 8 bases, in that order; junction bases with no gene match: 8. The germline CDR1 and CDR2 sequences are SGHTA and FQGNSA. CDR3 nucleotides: TGTGCCAGCAGCCTGAACAGGGGAGAAGGCTACACCTTC. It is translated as CASSLNRGEGYTF. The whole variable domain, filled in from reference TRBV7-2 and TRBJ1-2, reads GAGVSQSPSNKVTEKGKDVELRCDPISGHTALYWYRQSLGQGLEFLIYFQGNSAPDKSGLPSDRFSAERTGGSVSTLTIQRTQQEDSAVYLCASSLNRGEGYTFGSGTRLTVV.

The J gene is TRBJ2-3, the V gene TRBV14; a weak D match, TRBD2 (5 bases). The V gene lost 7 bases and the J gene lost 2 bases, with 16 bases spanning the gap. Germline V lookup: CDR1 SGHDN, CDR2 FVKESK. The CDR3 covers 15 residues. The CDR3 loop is CASKEGRKSTDTQYF. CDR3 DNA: TGTGCCAGCAAAGAGGGTAGAAAGTCCACAGATACGCAGTATTTT.

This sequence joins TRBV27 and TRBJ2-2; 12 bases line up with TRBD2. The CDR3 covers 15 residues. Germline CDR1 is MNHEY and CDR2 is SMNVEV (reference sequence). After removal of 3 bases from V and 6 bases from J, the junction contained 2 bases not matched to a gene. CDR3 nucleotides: TGTGCCAGCAGTTTCCTAGCGGGAGGGGCCGGGGAGCTGTTTTTT. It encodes CASSFLAGGAGELFF.

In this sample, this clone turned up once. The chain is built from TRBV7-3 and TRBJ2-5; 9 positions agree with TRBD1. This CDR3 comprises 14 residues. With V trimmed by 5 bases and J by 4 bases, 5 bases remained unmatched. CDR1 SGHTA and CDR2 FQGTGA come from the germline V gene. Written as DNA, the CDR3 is TGTGCCAGCAGCGAAACGACAGGGGGAGAGACCCAGTACTTC. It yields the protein CASSETTGGETQYF. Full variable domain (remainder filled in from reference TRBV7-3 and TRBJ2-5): GAGVSQTPSNKVTEKGKYVELRCDPISGHTALYWYRQSLGQGPEFLIYFQGTGAADDSGLPNDRFFAVRPEGSVSTLKIQRTERGDSAVYLCASSETTGGETQYFGPGTRLLVL.